The subject of this entry is one T cell receptor (beta chain). Seattle participants joined during active infection and were tracked over time. The data belong to a study of blood T cell repertoires in COVID-19. Study overall: Samples taken during acute and convalescent COVID-19 were collected in the United States, Italy and Spain. T cells, B-cell-depleted T cells, or PBMCs supplied cDNA or gDNA.

V was clipped by 6 bases and J by 2 bases; unmatched bases: 10. The CDR3 runs 15 residues. Germline values: CDR1 MNHEY, CDR2 SMNVEV (reference sequence). In the original processing: Using reference gene primer amplification, nucleated cell counts were estimated. TCRdb's copy holds only in-frame clones and misses some; the assay was immunoSEQ multiplex PCR. V, J and clone size are taken as reported in that table, and D and trimming were inferred from the DNA itself. The sample yields some 62,000 clones, approximately 90% seen once. The clonotype was recovered from a woman aged 60-75 years with COVID-19, enrolled during active disease. Sequencing was performed on peripheral blood. V is TRBV27 and J is TRBJ2-7; TRBD2 matches at 7 bases. In DNA, the CDR3 is TGTGCCAGCAGCTACCTAGCGGAGGTCCCCTACGAGCAGTACTTC. Amino acids: CASSYLAEVPYEQYF.